This T cell receptor beta chain was recovered during a study of shared clonotypes between healthy human individuals (dated by TCRdb to 2018 to 2021). Broadly, across the study: The cohort included a few men and a couple of women between 18 and 49 years of age. For each donor, CD4 naive and CD4 memory were each run on three plates, CD8 naive on two plates, and CD8 memory on one plate. To estimate repertoire size and how much clonotypes are shared between individuals, the study performed deep sequencing of blood TCR repertoires from a few healthy adults. To increase sequencing depth and limit assay-specific biases, TCR repertoire library preparation and sequencing were carried out by different laboratories using diverse techniques. Between about 0.94 and 8.9 billion PBMCs per donor were obtained by leukapheresis. Beyond this particular receptor, the publication reports: Clonotypes shared by all four sorted-subset donors showed higher generation probabilities than non-shared clonotypes. Incomplete sequencing was indicated by rarefaction of sorted-subset datasets, despite the large sequencing depth. Larger estimated clonotype richness was generally found for naive subsets than for memory subsets. Sampling was limited to blood, and TCR repertoires in tissue likely differ from TCR repertoires in blood. Pairwise subsampling indicated that sequencing depth was expected to affect the degree of clonotype sharing among donors. Sharing across a few donors was observed for roughly 5% of naive CD4, over 3% of naive CD8, 2% to 2.5% of memory CD4, and around 0.4% of memory CD8 clonotypes. Because the study included a small number of donors, the genetic and exposure-history diversity represented was limited.

Healthy HIV-negative adults with no recently reported acute infections or vaccinations were included as donors. Only Caucasian adults living in Nashville, Tennessee, USA were represented among the donors. CD4+ T cells were enriched by magnetic negative selection; naive cells were then positively selected on CD45RA, and the negative fraction formed the memory subset. After blood collection by leukapheresis, PBMCs were isolated using Ficoll-Histopaque density gradient centrifugation and then cryopreserved in the vapor phase of liquid nitrogen. Analytical flow cytometry was used to check the purity and quantity of each magnetically sorted T cell population. Genomic DNA was isolated from each sorted fraction and quantified by UV absorbance on a Nanodrop 2000c. From a lookup of the germline V gene, CDR1 and CDR2 are SGHTA and FQGTGA. V and J are truncated by 0 bases and 1 base respectively, leaving an intervening sequence of 6 bases. From cysteine to phenylalanine, the CDR3 is 14 amino acids long. Just the 42-base CDR3 DNA is kept, in frame starting at base 1.

Points on this clone: There is no known antigen for this receptor. Base qualities are missing; no much larger clone stands one base away.

TCR CDR3 regions were amplified from genomic DNA by multiplex PCR using the deep immunoSEQ assay. Extracted genomic DNA from each cell subset was distributed evenly across all wells of several immunoSEQ 96-well plates, and each plate was treated as a replicate. For sorted subsets, each replicate PCR was loaded with 200 ng genomic DNA, equivalent to 30,000 to 35,000 T cell genomes. The purified libraries were quantified using a Qubit 3.0 fluorometer, sized with a Bioanalyzer 2100, and then quantified again using the KAPA Library Quantification kit. Every immunoSEQ 96-well plate was sequenced on a dedicated single-read 150-cycle Illumina NextSeq 550 flow cell. Per the source publication's procedure: The immunoSEQ output contained only junctional sequences without quality scores, so filtering could not match that applied to full-length reads. Sequences were annotated with PyIR, a Python wrapper for IgBLAST v1.9, using IMGT germline references to assign V/J genes and CDR3. Reads were removed for weak V/J assignments (E-value above 1e-6), missing CDR3, stop codons, out-of-frame junctions, or ambiguous translated residues. A V3J clonotype was defined by an identical inferred V gene, J gene, and CDR3 amino acid sequence. Percentage overlap between repertoires was calculated by dividing the number of shared unique clonotypes by the size of the smaller repertoire. Repertoire richness was assessed with RTK rarefaction, the Chao1 estimator, and Recon v2.1 estimates of unobserved clonotypes. Generation probabilities were computed with OLGA for all TCRbeta clonotypes obtained by the gDNA method from a handful of donors. TCRdb took over this immuneACCESS table, retaining in-frame rearrangements with V and J assigned. Such tables are incomplete; in checked studies, under half of the missing clones stem from an unresolved V gene, and the remainder is unexplained. V and J calls and clone size are given by that table; D and trimming were obtained from the DNA. For this sample there are hundreds of thousands of clones; almost 97% appear just once. The ten biggest clones cover 0.05% to 0.07% of the sample.

This TCR derives from a woman under 40 in good health. Material for sequencing was naive CD4+ T cells sorted from blood. The cell subset or site label for this specimen denotes: CD45RA+ positively selected. The receptor chain draws on TRBV7-3 and TRBJ1-1; 5 matching bases give a weak D call of TRBD1. The CDR3 region: CASSLTGANTEAFF. The DNA reads as follows: TGTGCCAGCAGCTTAACAGGGGCGAACACTGAAGCTTTCTTT.